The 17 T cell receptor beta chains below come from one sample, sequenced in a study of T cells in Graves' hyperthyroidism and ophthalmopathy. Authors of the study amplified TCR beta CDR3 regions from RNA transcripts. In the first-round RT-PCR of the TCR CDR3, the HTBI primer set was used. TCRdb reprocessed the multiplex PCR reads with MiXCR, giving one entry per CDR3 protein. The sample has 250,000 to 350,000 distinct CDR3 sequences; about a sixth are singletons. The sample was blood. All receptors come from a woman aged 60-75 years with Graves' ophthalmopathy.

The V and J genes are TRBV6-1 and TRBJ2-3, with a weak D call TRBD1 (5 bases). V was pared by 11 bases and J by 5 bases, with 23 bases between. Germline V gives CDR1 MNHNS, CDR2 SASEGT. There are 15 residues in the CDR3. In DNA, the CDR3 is TGTGCCGGCTCCTCACAGGCGGACAATGGAGATACGCAGTATTTT. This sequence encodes CAGSSQADNGDTQYF.

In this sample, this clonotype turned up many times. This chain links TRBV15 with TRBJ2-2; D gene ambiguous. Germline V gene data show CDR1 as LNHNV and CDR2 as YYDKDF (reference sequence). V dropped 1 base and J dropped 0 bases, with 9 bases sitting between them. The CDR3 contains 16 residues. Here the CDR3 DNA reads TGTGCCACCAGCAGAGGGGCAGGACCGAACACCGGGGAGCTGTTTTTT. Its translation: CATSRGAGPNTGELFF.

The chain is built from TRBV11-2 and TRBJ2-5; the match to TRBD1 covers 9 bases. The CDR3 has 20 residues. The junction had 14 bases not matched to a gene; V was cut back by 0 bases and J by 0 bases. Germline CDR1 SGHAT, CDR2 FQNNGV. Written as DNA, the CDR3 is TGTGCCAGCAGCTTAGATCTCCCGGGACAGGGATCGAGATACCAAGAGACCCAGTACTTC. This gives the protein CASSLDLPGQGSRYQETQYF.

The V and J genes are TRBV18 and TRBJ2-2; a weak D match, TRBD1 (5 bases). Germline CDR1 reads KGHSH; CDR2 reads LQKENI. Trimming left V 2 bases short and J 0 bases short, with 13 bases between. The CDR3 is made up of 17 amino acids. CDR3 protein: CASSPNRQPANTGELFF. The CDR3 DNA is TGTGCCAGCTCACCAAATAGACAGCCTGCGAACACCGGGGAGCTGTTTTTT.

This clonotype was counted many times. CDR3 amino acids: CASSYATGGGYEQYF. In DNA, the CDR3 is TGTGCCAGCAGTTACGCGACAGGGGGTGGTTACGAGCAGTACTTC. This chain connects TRBV28 to TRBJ2-7, with 9 bases aligning to TRBD1. CDR1 and CDR2 (germline): MDHEN, SYDVKM. There are 15 residues in the CDR3. With 4 bases clipped from V and 4 bases from J, the junction kept 8 bases outside the gene matches.

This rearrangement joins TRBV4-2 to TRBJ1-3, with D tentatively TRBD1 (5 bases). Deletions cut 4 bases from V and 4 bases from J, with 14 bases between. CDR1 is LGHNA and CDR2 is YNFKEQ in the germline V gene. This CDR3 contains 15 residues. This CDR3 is CASSLNRGVGNTIYF. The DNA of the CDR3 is TGTGCCAGCAGCCTTAACCGAGGGGTCGGAAACACCATATATTTT.

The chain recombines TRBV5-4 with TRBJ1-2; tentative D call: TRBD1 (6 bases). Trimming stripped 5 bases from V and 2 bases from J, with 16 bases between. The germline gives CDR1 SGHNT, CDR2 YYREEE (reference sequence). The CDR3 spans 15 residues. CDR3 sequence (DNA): TGTGCCAGCAGGCGGGCCGGGACAAGAAACTATGGCTACACCTTC. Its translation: CASRRAGTRNYGYTF. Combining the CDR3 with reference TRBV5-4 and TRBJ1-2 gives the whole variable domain ETGVTQSPTHLIKTRGQQVTLRCSSQSGHNTVSWYQQALGQGPQFIFQYYREEENGRGNFPPRFSGLQFPNYSSELNVNALELDDSALYLCASRRAGTRNYGYTFGSGTRLTVV.

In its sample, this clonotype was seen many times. The CDR3 DNA reads as TGTGCCAGCAGCTTCGTCAGGGATGAAAAACTGTTTTTT. It encodes CASSFVRDEKLFF. The gene calls are TRBV11-2 and TRBJ1-4; the D gene is possibly TRBD1 (5 bases). Germline V lookup: CDR1 SGHAT, CDR2 FQNNGV. The V end lost 3 bases, the J end lost 6 bases, and 8 bases lay between the germline ends. CDR3 length equals 13 residues.

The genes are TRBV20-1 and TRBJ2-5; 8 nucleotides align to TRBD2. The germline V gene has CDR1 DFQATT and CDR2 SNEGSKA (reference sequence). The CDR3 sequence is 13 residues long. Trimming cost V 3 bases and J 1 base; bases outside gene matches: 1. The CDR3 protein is CSASGGAQETQYF. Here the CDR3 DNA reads TGCAGTGCTAGCGGGGGGGCCCAAGAGACCCAGTACTTC.

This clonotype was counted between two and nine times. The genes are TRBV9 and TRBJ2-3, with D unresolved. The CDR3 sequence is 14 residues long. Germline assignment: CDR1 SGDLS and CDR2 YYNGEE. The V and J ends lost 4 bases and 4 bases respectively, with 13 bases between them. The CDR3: CASSPVGQADTQYF. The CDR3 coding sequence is TGTGCCAGCAGCCCCGTCGGGCAGGCAGATACGCAGTATTTT. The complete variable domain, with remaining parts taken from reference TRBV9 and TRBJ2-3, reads DSGVTQTPKHLITATGQRVTLRCSPRSGDLSVYWYQQSLDQGLQFLIQYYNGEERAKGNILERFSAQQFPDLHSELNLSSLELGDSALYFCASSPVGQADTQYFGPGTRLTVL.

The chain's CDR3 is CSANSGRPYGSYEQYF. The CDR3, as DNA: TGCAGTGCTAATAGCGGGAGGCCCTACGGTAGCTACGAGCAGTACTTC. This chain links TRBV20-1 with TRBJ2-7; 10 positions match TRBD2. This CDR3 is 16 amino acids long. The germline gives CDR1 DFQATT, CDR2 SNEGSKA (reference sequence). After removal of 4 bases from V and 3 bases from J, the junction contained 12 bases not matched to a gene.

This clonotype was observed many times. This chain's CDR3 is CASSEVRGAGQPQHF. The CDR3 DNA sequence: TGTGCCAGCAGTGAAGTTAGGGGCGCGGGTCAGCCCCAGCATTTT. This chain joins TRBV2 and TRBJ1-5; maybe TRBD1 (5 bases). Germline values: CDR1 SNHLY, CDR2 FYNNEI. Trimming cost V 1 base and J 6 bases, with 13 bases left between them. CDR3 size: 15 residues.

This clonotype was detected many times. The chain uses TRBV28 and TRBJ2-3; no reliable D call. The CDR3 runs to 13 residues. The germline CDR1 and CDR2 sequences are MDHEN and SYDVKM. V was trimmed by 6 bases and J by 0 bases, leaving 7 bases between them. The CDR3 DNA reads TGTGCCAGCAGGGATTGGAGCACAGATACGCAGTATTTT. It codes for CASRDWSTDTQYF.

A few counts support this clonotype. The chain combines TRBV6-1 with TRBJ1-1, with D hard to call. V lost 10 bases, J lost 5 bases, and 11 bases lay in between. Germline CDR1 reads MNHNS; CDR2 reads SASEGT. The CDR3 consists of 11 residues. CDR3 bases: TGTGCCACTAACCAGGCGACTGAAGCTTTCTTT. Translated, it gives CATNQATEAFF.

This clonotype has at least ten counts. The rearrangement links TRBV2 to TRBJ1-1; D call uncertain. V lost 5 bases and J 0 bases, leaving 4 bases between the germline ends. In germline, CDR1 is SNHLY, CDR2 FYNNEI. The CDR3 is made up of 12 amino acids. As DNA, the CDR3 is TGTGCCAGCAGTTCTATGAACACTGAAGCTTTCTTT. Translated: CASSSMNTEAFF.

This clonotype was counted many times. For the CDR3, the DNA is TGCAGCGTTGTCGGCGGGAGAGGTGTCGACGAGCAGTACTTC. This gives the protein CSVVGGRGVDEQYF. The V and J genes are TRBV29-1 and TRBJ2-7, with 7 bases aligning to TRBD2. This CDR3 region has 14 residues. Per germline, CDR1 SQVTM and CDR2 ANQGSEA. With V trimmed by 4 bases and J by 5 bases, 11 bases remained unmatched.

The CDR3, as DNA: TGTGCCAGCAGTCCCGCCGGAAATTCCAATTCACCCCTCCACTTT. Amino acids: CASSPAGNSNSPLHF. This chain connects TRBV6-1 to TRBJ1-6; D uncertain. Germline CDR1 is MNHNS and CDR2 is SASEGT. V was trimmed by 5 bases and J by 7 bases, leaving 15 bases between them. The CDR3 runs to 15 residues.